The present T cell receptor (beta chain) was sequenced within a study of cytomegalovirus exposure and HLA in healthy donors. Trimming took 5 bases from V and 0 from J; bases not matched to a gene: 0. Germline V gene lookup returns CDR1 SQVTM and CDR2 ANQGSEA. This CDR3 region has 13 residues. Vbeta (60) and Jbeta (13) primers were used in the PCR. Sequencing was performed with immunoSEQ multiplex PCR; in TCRdb, only in-frame clones are kept and a portion is missing. The sample includes 180,000 or so clones, approximately 77% of them seen just once. This chain joins TRBV29-1 and TRBJ2-3, with TRBD2 identical over 9 bases. Sample: PBMCs. This clonotype originated in a male donor in good health and CMV-seronegative. The CDR3 region has the DNA TGCAGCGTTCTAGCGGGAAGCACAGATACGCAGTATTTT. Translated: CSVLAGSTDTQYF.